Listed below are T cell receptor beta chains from one sample, sequenced in a study of blood T cells in healthy people across ages. One entry per CDR3 protein, called by TCRdb with MiXCR from the 5' RACE reads. The sample consists of 1.2 million to 1.5 million distinct CDR3 sequences, around 42% of them appearing once. The sample consisted of blood. Receptors were obtained from a young woman in good health. The CDR3 runs from the conserved cysteine through the conserved F or W. A D gene is named only where the DNA matches it firmly. Only some rows state a clone size, as once, few, many or a class for expanded clones.

j_call: TRBJ2-1
d_call: NA
clone_size: NA
v_call: TRBV5-1
cdr3_aa: CASSSEGSRGYNEQFF
cdr3_nt: TGCGCCAGCAGCTCAGAGGGGAGCCGGGGGTACAATGAGCAGTTCTTC

j_call: TRBJ1-4
d_call: TRBD1
clone_size: few
v_call: TRBV6-1
cdr3_aa: CASSATGGELFF
cdr3_nt: TGTGCCAGCAGTGCTACAGGGGGGGAACTGTTTTTT

j_call: TRBJ2-7
d_call: NA
clone_size: many
v_call: TRBV7-2
cdr3_aa: CASSPTPGPYEQYF
cdr3_nt: TGTGCCAGCAGCCCCACCCCGGGACCCTACGAGCAGTACTTC

j_call: TRBJ1-1
d_call: NA
clone_size: NA
v_call: TRBV12-3/TRBV12-4
cdr3_aa: CASSATTEAFF
cdr3_nt: TGTGCCAGCAGTGCGACGACGGAAGCTTTCTTT

j_call: TRBJ2-1
d_call: NA
clone_size: few
v_call: TRBV5-1
cdr3_aa: CASSFLVGAYNEQFF
cdr3_nt: TGCGCCAGCAGCTTCTTAGTAGGGGCCTACAATGAGCAGTTCTTC

j_call: TRBJ2-3
d_call: NA
clone_size: few
v_call: TRBV6-5
cdr3_aa: CASSYARREPRTDTQYF
cdr3_nt: TGTGCCAGCAGTTACGCTCGACGGGAGCCTCGCACAGATACGCAGTATTTT

j_call: TRBJ2-3
d_call: TRBD2
clone_size: NA
v_call: TRBV5-5
cdr3_aa: CASSPWTSLTDTQYF
cdr3_nt: TGTGCCAGCAGCCCATGGACTAGCCTGACAGATACGCAGTATTTT

j_call: TRBJ2-1
d_call: NA
clone_size: NA
v_call: TRBV7-6
cdr3_aa: CASSLGGGGGEQFF
cdr3_nt: TGTGCCAGCAGCTTAGGGGGAGGGGGAGGTGAGCAGTTCTTC

j_call: TRBJ1-4
d_call: TRBD1
clone_size: NA
v_call: TRBV5-1
cdr3_aa: CASGQGSASEKLFF
cdr3_nt: TGCGCCAGTGGACAGGGGTCGGCTTCGGAAAAACTGTTTTTT

j_call: TRBJ2-3
d_call: TRBD1
clone_size: NA
v_call: TRBV6-5
cdr3_aa: CASRRTGADTQYF
cdr3_nt: TGTGCCAGCAGAAGAACAGGGGCAGATACGCAGTATTTT

j_call: TRBJ2-1
d_call: TRBD2
clone_size: few
v_call: TRBV20-1
cdr3_aa: CSARPLTSGSLNEQFF
cdr3_nt: TGCAGTGCTCGCCCCCTCACTAGCGGGAGTCTCAATGAGCAGTTCTTC

j_call: TRBJ1-6
d_call: TRBD1
clone_size: NA
v_call: TRBV9
cdr3_aa: CASSARQGDSYNSPLHF
cdr3_nt: TGTGCCAGCAGCGCTCGACAGGGGGACTCCTATAATTCACCCCTCCACTTT

j_call: TRBJ2-3
d_call: NA
clone_size: NA
v_call: TRBV30
cdr3_aa: CAWSGREARDTQYF
cdr3_nt: TGTGCCTGGAGCGGGCGCGAGGCCCGGGATACGCAGTATTTT

j_call: TRBJ2-7
d_call: TRBD2
clone_size: NA
v_call: TRBV10-2
cdr3_aa: CASSESTSGPYEQYF
cdr3_nt: TGCGCCAGCAGTGAGTCGACTAGCGGCCCGTACGAGCAGTACTTC

j_call: TRBJ2-7
d_call: NA
clone_size: few
v_call: TRBV3-1
cdr3_aa: CASSQDWRAPYKQYF
cdr3_nt: TGTGCCAGCAGCCAAGATTGGAGGGCGCCCTACAAGCAGTACTTC

j_call: TRBJ1-1
d_call: NA
clone_size: NA
v_call: TRBV9
cdr3_aa: CASSGADPMNTEAFF
cdr3_nt: TGTGCCAGCAGCGGTGCGGACCCGATGAACACTGAAGCTTTCTTT

j_call: TRBJ2-7
d_call: NA
clone_size: few
v_call: TRBV20-1
cdr3_aa: CSADRDTSYEQYF
cdr3_nt: TGCAGTGCTGACCGGGACACCTCCTACGAGCAGTACTTC

j_call: TRBJ1-4
d_call: NA
clone_size: NA
v_call: TRBV27
cdr3_aa: CASSSLQRNEKLFF
cdr3_nt: TGTGCCAGCAGTTCCTTACAGCGAAATGAAAAACTGTTTTTT

j_call: TRBJ2-2
d_call: NA
clone_size: few
v_call: TRBV29-1
cdr3_aa: CSVEANTGELFF
cdr3_nt: TGCAGCGTTGAAGCCAACACCGGGGAGCTGTTTTTT

j_call: TRBJ1-1
d_call: NA
clone_size: NA
v_call: TRBV20-1
cdr3_aa: CSASSGRDTEAFF
cdr3_nt: TGCAGTGCTAGTAGCGGGAGGGACACTGAAGCTTTCTTT

j_call: TRBJ2-7
d_call: NA
clone_size: NA
v_call: TRBV7-2
cdr3_aa: CASSPDWTYEQYF
cdr3_nt: TGTGCCAGCAGCCCCGACTGGACCTACGAGCAGTACTTC

j_call: TRBJ1-1
d_call: NA
clone_size: few
v_call: TRBV20-1
cdr3_aa: CSAAKGTEAFF
cdr3_nt: TGCAGTGCCGCGAAGGGGACAGAAGCTTTCTTT